Listed below are T cell receptor beta chains from one sample, sequenced in a study of response to subunit inactivated influenza vaccine. TCRdb processed the RT-PCR reads anew with MiXCR; each CDR3 protein has one entry. The sample has 800,000 or so distinct CDR3 sequences, around 20% seen once. Sequenced here: PBMCs from blood, sampled about 5 days after vaccination. The receptors here all came from a man aged 50 to 60 who received an inactivated influenza vaccine. CDR3s include the opening cysteine and the closing phenylalanine or tryptophan. Fields, in order: V gene, J gene, clone size, D gene, CDR3 protein, CDR3 DNA. The D gene is left open where the match is weak. Clone size is stated in some rows and not others, as once, few, many or a class when expanded.

>TRBV30|TRBJ2-1|few|-
CAWSVSAYEQFF
TGTGCCTGGAGTGTATCAGCTTATGAGCAGTTCTTC
>TRBV15|TRBJ2-5|few|TRBD2
CATSRDPGGETQYF
TGTGCCACCAGCAGAGATCCGGGAGGCGAGACCCAGTACTTC
>TRBV4-3|TRBJ2-2|few|TRBD2
CASSQDFGGGVTGELFF
TGCGCCAGCAGCCAAGATTTCGGGGGGGGAGTCACCGGGGAGCTGTTTTTT
>TRBV6-2/TRBV6-3|TRBJ2-7|few|-
CASSYPPQGHNYEQYF
TGTGCCAGCAGTTACCCCCCGCAGGGGCACAACTACGAGCAGTACTTC
>TRBV12-3/TRBV12-4|TRBJ1-5|once|-
CASSLKGIQPQHF
TGTGCCAGCAGTTTAAAGGGTATTCAGCCCCAGCATTTT
>TRBV10-3|TRBJ2-5|-|-
CAIAAELQRETQYF
TGTGCCATCGCGGCGGAATTACAGAGGGAGACCCAGTACTTC
>TRBV5-6|TRBJ1-2|few|TRBD1
CASSSGQVHGYTF
TGTGCCAGCAGCTCGGGACAGGTCCATGGCTACACCTTC
>TRBV20-1|TRBJ2-1|few|-
CSARKARGGEQFF
TGCAGTGCTAGAAAGGCTAGAGGAGGTGAGCAGTTCTTC
>TRBV3-1|TRBJ1-2|few|-
CASSQDRGPYGYTF
TGTGCCAGCAGCCAAGATCGCGGACCCTATGGCTACACCTTC
>TRBV6-5|TRBJ2-2|many|TRBD1
CASSYSTQGDGELFF
TGTGCCAGCAGTTACTCTACTCAGGGGGACGGGGAGCTGTTTTTT
>TRBV10-3|TRBJ1-1|-|-
CAISDRGTEAFF
TGTGCCATCAGTGACAGGGGCACTGAAGCTTTCTTT
>TRBV20-1|TRBJ2-1|few|-
CSARADRYNEQFF
TGCAGTGCTAGGGCCGACCGGTACAATGAGCAGTTCTTC
>TRBV7-2|TRBJ1-1|few|-
CASSFLGQIRITEAFF
TGTGCCAGCAGCTTCCTCGGACAGATAAGAATCACTGAAGCTTTCTTT
>TRBV5-1|TRBJ2-1|-|TRBD1
CASSSGQGSNEQFF
TGCGCCAGCAGCTCAGGACAGGGATCGAATGAGCAGTTCTTC
>TRBV5-6|TRBJ2-1|few|-
CASLNRASSYNEQFF
TGTGCCAGCCTCAACAGGGCGAGCTCCTACAATGAGCAGTTCTTC
>TRBV5-4|TRBJ2-1|-|TRBD1
CASSFPGTGEYNEQFF
TGTGCCAGCAGCTTTCCCGGGACAGGGGAATACAATGAGCAGTTCTTC
>TRBV12-3/TRBV12-4|TRBJ2-5|-|-
CASRFTSEEETQYF
TGTGCCAGCAGATTTACAAGTGAGGAAGAGACCCAGTACTTC
>TRBV6-6|TRBJ1-4|few|-
CASNGSIREKLFF
TGTGCCAGCAACGGGAGCATTCGGGAAAAACTGTTTTTT
>TRBV15|TRBJ2-3|-|-
CATSGLQPTDTQYF
TGTGCCACCAGCGGTTTACAACCCACAGATACGCAGTATTTT
>TRBV20-1|TRBJ2-1|-|TRBD2
CSVSSGGLNEQFF
TGCAGTGTATCTAGCGGGGGGCTAAATGAGCAGTTCTTC
>TRBV6-2/TRBV6-3|TRBJ1-4|-|-
CASSYGGTGNEKLFF
TGTGCCAGCAGTTACGGCGGGACGGGTAATGAAAAACTGTTTTTT
>TRBV12-3/TRBV12-4|TRBJ2-7|-|-
CASSLGPGREQYF
TGTGCCAGCAGTTTAGGCCCCGGGCGCGAGCAGTACTTC
>TRBV9|TRBJ2-3|-|TRBD2
CASSQRAGGSTDTQYF
TGTGCCAGCAGCCAACGTGCGGGAGGAAGCACAGATACGCAGTATTTT
>TRBV5-1|TRBJ1-1|-|-
CASSLGLGQGGTEAFF
TGCGCCAGCAGCTTGGGACTGGGGCAGGGAGGGACTGAAGCTTTCTTT
>TRBV11-2|TRBJ1-2|few|-
CASSLNNYGYTF
TGTGCCAGCAGCTTAAATAACTATGGCTACACCTTC
>TRBV4-3|TRBJ2-1|-|-
CASSQEGRGTVVF
TGCGCCAGCAGCCAAGAAGGTCGGGGGACGGTGGTCTTC
>TRBV6-1|TRBJ2-1|few|TRBD2
CASRSRALAGLQSYNEQFF
TGTGCCAGCAGGTCGAGGGCACTAGCGGGCCTTCAATCCTACAATGAGCAGTTCTTC
>TRBV24-1|TRBJ1-4|-|-
CATSESRGGREKLFF
TGTGCCACCAGTGAGTCCAGGGGTGGTCGTGAAAAACTGTTTTTT
>TRBV30|TRBJ2-2|-|-
CAWSVDQRDGELFF
TGTGCCTGGAGTGTGGATCAGAGAGACGGGGAGCTGTTTTTT
>TRBV2|TRBJ1-2|few|-
CASDRFTNYGYTF
TGTGCCAGCGACAGGTTCACTAACTATGGCTACACCTTC
>TRBV5-1|TRBJ2-1|-|TRBD1
CASSLQPDRVGFF
TGCGCCAGCAGCCTACAACCAGACAGGGTGGGCTTCTTC
>TRBV24-1|TRBJ2-1|few|TRBD2
CATSDALADSYNEQFF
TGTGCCACCAGTGACGCTCTAGCGGACTCCTACAATGAGCAGTTCTTC
>TRBV20-1|TRBJ2-7|-|-
CSASFGEQYF
TGCAGTGCTAGTTTTGGCGAGCAGTACTTC
>TRBV4-3|TRBJ2-7|-|-
CASSPQFRGEQYF
TGCGCCAGCAGCCCCCAATTCCGGGGCGAGCAGTACTTC
>TRBV20-1|TRBJ2-5|-|TRBD2
CSARDGGGVAETQYF
TGCAGTGCTAGAGATGGGGGGGGGGTCGCGGAGACCCAGTACTTC
>TRBV6-1|TRBJ2-3|few|TRBD1
CASSRFRDRGPDTQYF
TGTGCCAGCAGTCGATTCCGGGACAGGGGTCCAGATACGCAGTATTTT
>TRBV28|TRBJ2-3|-|TRBD1
CASRMQGDDTQYF
TGTGCCAGCAGGATGCAGGGGGACGATACGCAGTATTTT
>TRBV6-2/TRBV6-3|TRBJ2-3|few|TRBD1
CASSYPRDRSTDTQYF
TGTGCCAGCAGTTACCCCCGGGACAGAAGCACAGATACGCAGTATTTT
>TRBV11-1|TRBJ2-1|-|-
CASSPMTIRYNEQFF
TGTGCCAGCAGCCCCATGACGATTAGGTACAATGAGCAGTTCTTC
>TRBV6-1|TRBJ2-1|-|-
CASSKTQGRVNEQFF
TGTGCCAGCAGTAAAACACAGGGTAGGGTCAATGAGCAGTTCTTC
>TRBV15|TRBJ2-3|many|-
CATSREGGVVRADTQYF
TGTGCCACCAGCAGAGAAGGGGGGGTGGTCAGGGCAGATACGCAGTATTTT
>TRBV12-3/TRBV12-4|TRBJ2-5|-|-
CASSRGVRQETQYF
TGTGCCAGCAGTAGGGGGGTCAGACAAGAGACCCAGTACTTC
>TRBV10-3|TRBJ1-4|-|-
CAIGPGGREKLFF
TGTGCCATCGGCCCCGGGGGTCGGGAAAAACTGTTTTTT
>TRBV5-1|TRBJ2-7|few|-
CASSDRGGGSYEQYF
TGCGCCAGCAGCGACAGGGGAGGGGGCTCCTACGAGCAGTACTTC
>TRBV5-1|TRBJ2-7|many|TRBD1
CASSLVGTGSYEQYF
TGCGCCAGCAGCTTGGTGGGGACAGGTTCCTACGAGCAGTACTTC
>TRBV9|TRBJ2-1|few|TRBD2
CASSVAYGSGPHYNEQFF
TGTGCCAGCAGCGTAGCTTATGGTAGCGGGCCCCACTACAATGAGCAGTTCTTC
>TRBV20-1|TRBJ2-7|-|TRBD2
CSGRFSGSEYEQYF
TGCAGTGGCCGATTTAGCGGGAGCGAATACGAGCAGTACTTC
>TRBV5-1|TRBJ2-5|-|TRBD2
CASKRTGGQETQYF
TGCGCCAGCAAAAGAACGGGGGGACAAGAGACCCAGTACTTC
>TRBV20-1|TRBJ2-1|few|TRBD2
CSAPGLAGPGAFF
TGCAGTGCTCCGGGACTAGCGGGTCCCGGCGCGTTCTTC
>TRBV29-1|TRBJ2-5|many|TRBD1
CSVSRGLQETQYF
TGCAGCGTGTCCAGGGGGCTTCAAGAGACCCAGTACTTC
>TRBV5-1|TRBJ1-5|few|-
CASSFGGDNQPQHF
TGCGCCAGCAGCTTTGGGGGGGACAATCAGCCCCAGCATTTT
>TRBV20-1|TRBJ2-5|many|-
CSAREAGPETQYF
TGCAGTGCTAGAGAGGCGGGGCCAGAGACCCAGTACTTC
>TRBV4-3|TRBJ2-1|-|TRBD2
CASSHGLAGSNEQFF
TGCGCCAGCAGCCACGGACTAGCGGGATCCAATGAGCAGTTCTTC
>TRBV6-2/TRBV6-3|TRBJ1-2|few|-
CASSYSGVYYGYTF
TGTGCCAGCAGTTACTCGGGCGTCTACTATGGCTACACCTTC
>TRBV12-3/TRBV12-4|TRBJ1-2|many|TRBD1
CASRTGGDYGYTF
TGTGCCAGCAGGACAGGGGGTGACTATGGCTACACCTTC
>TRBV20-1|TRBJ1-5|few|TRBD1
CSARGDRGRNQPQHF
TGCAGTGCCAGAGGGGACAGGGGACGCAATCAGCCCCAGCATTTT